A single sample gave rise to the 13 T cell receptor beta chains below, sequenced in a study of cytomegalovirus exposure and HLA in healthy donors. Researchers ran the PCR with 60 Vbeta and 13 Jbeta primers. The data were produced by immunoSEQ multiplex PCR, yet TCRdb's version contains in-frame clones alone and is incomplete. The data contain roughly 160,000 clones, roughly 80% of them seen just once; the ten biggest clones take up 8% to 10%. Sequences were obtained from PBMCs. The receptors originated from a male donor in good health and CMV-seropositive.

The CDR3 sequence: CASGADRGNEKLFF. DNA of the CDR3: TGTGCCAGCGGGGCGGACAGGGGAAATGAAAAACTGTTTTTT. The V call is TRBV27, the J call TRBJ1-4; 9 nucleotides agree with TRBD1. The CDR3 length is 14 residues. The ends lost 8 bases at V and 5 bases at J; junction bases unmatched: 6. Germline lookup yields CDR1 MNHEY and CDR2 SMNVEV (reference sequence).

The rearrangement uses TRBV7-9 and TRBJ2-1, with D possibly being TRBD2 (6 bases). Per germline, CDR1 SEHNR and CDR2 FQNEAQ (reference sequence). The CDR3 loop spans 14 amino acids. V gave up 1 base and J gave up 5 bases, with 9 bases separating them. CDR3 sequence reads: CASSLGTTDNEQFF. CDR3 nucleotides: TGTGCCAGCAGCTTAGGGACTACCGACAATGAGCAGTTCTTC. Variable domain in full (rest from reference TRBV7-9 and TRBJ2-1): DTGVSQNPRHKITKRGQNVTFRCDPISEHNRLYWYRQTLGQGPEFLTYFQNEAQLEKSRLLSDRFSAERPKGSFSTLEIQRTEQGDSAMYLCASSLGTTDNEQFFGPGTRLTVL.

This chain joins TRBV30 and TRBJ1-6, with D possibly matching TRBD1 (5 bases). V lost 7 bases and J 7 bases, leaving 17 bases between the germline ends. This CDR3 has 14 residues. From germline, CDR1 is GTSNPN and CDR2 SVGIG (reference sequence). This CDR3 reads CASDQGRANSPLHF. The CDR3 nucleotides are TGTGCCTCGGATCAAGGCAGGGCCAATTCACCCCTCCACTTT.

The chain has TRBV5-1 and TRBJ2-5; no reliable D call. Germline values: CDR1 SGHRS, CDR2 YFSETQ. The CDR3 has 15 residues. The germline V and J ends were trimmed by 0 bases and 5 bases, with 14 bases remaining between them. The CDR3 nucleotides are TGCGCCAGCAGCTTGGCTGGCATCAAGACTGAGACCCAGTACTTC. Its protein is CASSLAGIKTETQYF.

The rearrangement links TRBV7-2 to TRBJ2-1; D might be TRBD1 (6 bases). Trimming cost V 5 bases and J 7 bases, with 12 bases left between them. Germline V CDR1 and CDR2: SGHTA, FQGNSA. This CDR3 spans 13 amino acids. The CDR3 bases are TGTGCCAGCAGCCCAGGACAGCCAAATGAGCAGTTCTTC. Translating gives CASSPGQPNEQFF. Full variable domain (remainder filled in from reference TRBV7-2 and TRBJ2-1): GAGVSQSPSNKVTEKGKDVELRCDPISGHTALYWYRQSLGQGLEFLIYFQGNSAPDKSGLPSDRFSAERTGGSVSTLTIQRTQQEDSAVYLCASSPGQPNEQFFGPGTRLTVL.

Concerning this clone: This specimen includes other DNA sequences encoding the same CDR3. This CDR3 reads CASSQGTVATNEKLFF. In DNA, the CDR3 is TGCGCCAGCAGCCAGGGGACAGTTGCAACTAATGAAAAACTGTTTTTT. The chain combines TRBV4-1 with TRBJ1-4; TRBD1 matches 7 bases. CDR3 size: 16 residues. From germline, CDR1 is MGHRA and CDR2 YSYEKL. V lost 3 bases and J lost 0; bases outside the gene matches: 4.

The gene calls are TRBV7-2 and TRBJ2-1, with 9 nucleotides matching TRBD2. Germline values: CDR1 SGHTA, CDR2 FQGNSA. CDR3 length equals 15 residues. J was trimmed by 7 bases and V by 1 base; bases with no gene match: 5. The CDR3 region is CASSLVAGVQNEQFF. CDR3 DNA: TGTGCCAGCAGCTTAGTAGCGGGAGTGCAAAATGAGCAGTTCTTC.

The V and J genes are TRBV11-2 and TRBJ2-5, with 8 bases aligning to TRBD2. J gave up 4 bases and V 1 base, and 8 bases lay outside the gene matches. CDR3 length: 16 residues. CDR1 SGHAT and CDR2 FQNNGV come from the germline V gene. The CDR3 is CASSLVAGLLAETQYF. The CDR3 bases are TGTGCCAGCAGCTTAGTAGCGGGACTCCTGGCAGAGACCCAGTACTTC.

The V call is TRBV7-9, the J call TRBJ2-5, with a weak D call TRBD2 (6 bases). CDR3 size: 16 residues. Germline V gene lookup returns CDR1 SEHNR and CDR2 FQNEAQ (reference sequence). Deletions cut 3 bases from V and 2 bases from J, with 16 bases between. The CDR3 region is CASSFRVSGPQETQYF. The CDR3 DNA is TGTGCCAGCAGCTTTCGAGTTAGCGGACCACAAGAGACCCAGTACTTC.

V gene TRBV21-1 combines with J gene TRBJ2-7; no check of the table's D call, TRBD1, against the DNA was made. TRBV21-1 is tagged as a pseudogene. The CDR3 has 13 residues. CDR3 DNA sequence: TGTGCCAGCAGCTTGCGGACAGCTCCCGAGCAGTACTTC. This sequence encodes CASSLRTAPEQYF.

This clone has only a few counts. The rearrangement links TRBV4-3 to TRBJ2-7; D is possibly TRBD1 (6 bases). The length of the CDR3 is 15 residues. CDR1 and CDR2 (germline): LGHNA, YSLEER. V lost 0 bases, J lost 3 bases, and 12 bases lay in between. The CDR3 DNA reads as TGCGCCAGCAGCCAAGATGTAGAGGGGGTCTACGAGCAGTACTTC. Translation: CASSQDVEGVYEQYF.

The chain uses TRBV19 and TRBJ1-1, with 8 bases aligning to TRBD1. The CDR3 is made up of 14 amino acids. The V gene end was trimmed by 3 bases and the J gene end by 7 bases; junction bases not matched to a gene: 7. Germline V gene lookup returns CDR1 LNHDA and CDR2 SQIVND (reference sequence). The CDR3 region has the DNA TGTGCCAGTAGTATCCAGGGGGCGAACGTTGAAGCTTTCTTT. The encoded protein is CASSIQGANVEAFF.

The chain is built from TRBV27 and TRBJ1-2; D call uncertain. The CDR3 covers 13 residues. Trimming shortened V by 5 bases and J by 5 bases, and 12 bases separated the two germline ends. Germline V gene sequence: CDR1 MNHEY, CDR2 SMNVEV (reference sequence). As DNA, the CDR3 is TGTGCCAGCAGTCCACTCGGACTGTATGGCTACACCTTC. It yields the protein CASSPLGLYGYTF.